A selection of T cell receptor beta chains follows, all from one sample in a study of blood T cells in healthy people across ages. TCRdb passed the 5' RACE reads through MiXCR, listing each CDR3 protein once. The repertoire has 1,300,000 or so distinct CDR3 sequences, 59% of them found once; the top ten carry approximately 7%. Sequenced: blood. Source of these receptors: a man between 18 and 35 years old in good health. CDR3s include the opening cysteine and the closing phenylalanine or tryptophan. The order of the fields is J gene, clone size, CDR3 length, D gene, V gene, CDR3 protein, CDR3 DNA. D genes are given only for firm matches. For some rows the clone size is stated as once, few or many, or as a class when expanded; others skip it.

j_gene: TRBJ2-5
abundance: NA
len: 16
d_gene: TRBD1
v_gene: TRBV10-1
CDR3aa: CASSDDTTGTVATQYF
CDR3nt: TGCGCCAGCAGTGATGACACCACGGGGACAGTTGCGACCCAGTACTTC

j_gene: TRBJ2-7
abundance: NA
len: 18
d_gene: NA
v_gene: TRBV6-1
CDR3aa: CASSTVIGGTTGIYEQYF
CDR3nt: TGTGCCAGCAGTACCGTAATTGGTGGGACAACAGGCATCTACGAGCAGTACTTC

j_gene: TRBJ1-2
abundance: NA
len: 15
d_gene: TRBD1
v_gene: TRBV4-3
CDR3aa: CASSQTGQLNYGYTF
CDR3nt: TGCGCCAGCAGCCAGACGGGACAGCTGAACTATGGCTACACCTTC

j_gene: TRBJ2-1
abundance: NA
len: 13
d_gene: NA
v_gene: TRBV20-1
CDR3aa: CSASSLGDNEQFF
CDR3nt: TGCAGTGCTAGTAGTCTAGGAGACAATGAGCAGTTCTTC

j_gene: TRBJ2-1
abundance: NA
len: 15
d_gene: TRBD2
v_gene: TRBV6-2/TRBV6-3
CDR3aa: CASSLTSGSFNEQFF
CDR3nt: TGTGCCAGCAGCCTTACTAGCGGGAGTTTCAATGAGCAGTTCTTC

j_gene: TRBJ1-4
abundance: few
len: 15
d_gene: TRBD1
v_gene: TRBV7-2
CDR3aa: CASRSYRGTNEKLFF
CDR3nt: TGTGCCAGCAGGTCGTACAGGGGAACTAATGAAAAACTGTTTTTT

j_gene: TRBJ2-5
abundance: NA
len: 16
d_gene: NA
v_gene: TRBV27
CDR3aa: CASSRSTRTVQETQYF
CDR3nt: TGTGCCAGCAGTCGAAGCACCAGGACGGTGCAAGAGACCCAGTACTTC

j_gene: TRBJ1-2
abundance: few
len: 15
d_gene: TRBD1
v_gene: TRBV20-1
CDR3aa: CSAAPDRGLRYGYTF
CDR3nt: TGCAGTGCAGCCCCGGACAGGGGGCTTCGGTATGGCTACACCTTC

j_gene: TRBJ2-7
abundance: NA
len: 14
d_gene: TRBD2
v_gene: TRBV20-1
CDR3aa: CSASGGEALYEQYF
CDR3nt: TGCAGTGCTAGTGGGGGGGAGGCCCTCTACGAGCAGTACTTC

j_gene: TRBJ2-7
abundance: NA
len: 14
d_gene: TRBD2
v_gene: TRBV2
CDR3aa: CASSIAGTIYEQYF
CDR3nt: TGTGCCAGCAGTATTGCCGGGACTATATACGAGCAGTACTTC

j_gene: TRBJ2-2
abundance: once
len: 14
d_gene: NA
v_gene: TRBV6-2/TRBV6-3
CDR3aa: CASSYSEITGELFF
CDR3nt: TGTGCCAGCAGTTACTCTGAAATAACCGGGGAGCTGTTTTTT

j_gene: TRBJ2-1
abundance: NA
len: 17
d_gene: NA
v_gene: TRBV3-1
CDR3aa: CASSQGTARPPYNEQFF
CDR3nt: TGTGCCAGCAGCCAAGGGACAGCGCGGCCTCCCTACAATGAGCAGTTCTTC

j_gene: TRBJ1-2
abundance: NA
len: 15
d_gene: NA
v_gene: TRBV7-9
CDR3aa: CASSLGEIGSYGYTF
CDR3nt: TGTGCCAGCAGCTTAGGGGAGATCGGGAGCTATGGCTACACCTTC

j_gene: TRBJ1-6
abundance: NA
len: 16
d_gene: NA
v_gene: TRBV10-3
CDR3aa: CAISESQSSKNSPLHF
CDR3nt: TGTGCCATCAGTGAGTCCCAGAGCAGCAAAAATTCACCCCTCCACTTT

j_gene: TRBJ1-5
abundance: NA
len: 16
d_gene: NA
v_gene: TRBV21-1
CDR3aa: CASSTHRGRNNQPQHF
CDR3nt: TGTGCCAGCAGCACCCACAGGGGGCGTAACAATCAGCCCCAGCATTTT

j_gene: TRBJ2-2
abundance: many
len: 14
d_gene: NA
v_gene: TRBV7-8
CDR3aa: CASSLVRGPGELFF
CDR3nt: TGTGCCAGCAGCTTAGTTCGAGGTCCCGGGGAGCTGTTTTTT

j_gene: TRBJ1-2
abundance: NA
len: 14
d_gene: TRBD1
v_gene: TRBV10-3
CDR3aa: CAVSEPGTGDGYTF
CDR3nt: TGTGCCGTCAGTGAGCCCGGGACAGGGGATGGCTACACCTTC

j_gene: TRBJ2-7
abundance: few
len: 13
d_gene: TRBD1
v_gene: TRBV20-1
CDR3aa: CSATGTGGNEQYF
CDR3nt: TGCAGTGCTACCGGGACAGGGGGTAACGAGCAGTACTTC

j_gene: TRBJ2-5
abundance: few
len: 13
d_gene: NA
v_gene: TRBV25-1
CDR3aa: CASRGQFQETQYF
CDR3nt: TGTGCCAGCCGCGGACAGTTCCAAGAGACCCAGTACTTC

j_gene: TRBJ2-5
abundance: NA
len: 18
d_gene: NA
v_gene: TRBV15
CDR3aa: CATSRPVSTAWQQETQYF
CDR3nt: TGTGCCACCAGCCGCCCAGTGAGCACAGCTTGGCAGCAAGAGACCCAGTACTTC

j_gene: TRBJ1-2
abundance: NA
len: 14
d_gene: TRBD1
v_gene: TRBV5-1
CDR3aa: CASSLDTGQGGYTF
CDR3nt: TGCGCCAGCAGCTTGGATACCGGACAGGGAGGCTACACCTTC

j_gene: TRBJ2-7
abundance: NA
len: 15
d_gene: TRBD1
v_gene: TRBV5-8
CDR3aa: CASSSRWDREYEQYF
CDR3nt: TGTGCCAGCAGTTCCCGTTGGGACAGGGAATACGAGCAGTACTTC

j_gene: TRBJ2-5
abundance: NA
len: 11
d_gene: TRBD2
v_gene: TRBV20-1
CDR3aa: CSARFQAGEYF
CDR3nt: TGCAGTGCTAGGTTTCAAGCGGGAGAGTACTTC

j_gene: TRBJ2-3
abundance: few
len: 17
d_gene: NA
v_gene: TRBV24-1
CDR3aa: CATSDLGGATSTDTQYF
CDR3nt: TGTGCCACCAGTGATTTGGGCGGAGCGACTAGCACAGATACGCAGTATTTT

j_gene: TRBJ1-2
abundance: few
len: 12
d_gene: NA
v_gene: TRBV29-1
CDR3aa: CSVEPQGNGYTF
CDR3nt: TGCAGCGTTGAACCACAGGGAAATGGCTACACCTTC

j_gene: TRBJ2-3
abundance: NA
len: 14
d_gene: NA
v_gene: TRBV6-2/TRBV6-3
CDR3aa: CASRTHKGTDTQYF
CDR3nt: TGTGCCAGTCGGACCCACAAAGGCACAGATACGCAGTATTTT

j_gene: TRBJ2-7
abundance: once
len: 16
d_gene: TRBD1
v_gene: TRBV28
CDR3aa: CASSLWDPGQGYEQYF
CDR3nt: TGTGCCAGCAGTTTATGGGACCCGGGACAGGGCTACGAGCAGTACTTC

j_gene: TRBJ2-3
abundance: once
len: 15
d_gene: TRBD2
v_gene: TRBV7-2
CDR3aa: CASSFSGLHTDTQYF
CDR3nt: TGTGCCAGCAGCTTTAGCGGGCTACACACAGATACGCAGTATTTT

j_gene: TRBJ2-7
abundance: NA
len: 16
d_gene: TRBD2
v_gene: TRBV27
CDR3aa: CASKASGGYSSYEQYF
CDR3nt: TGTGCCAGCAAGGCTAGCGGGGGCTACTCCTCCTACGAGCAGTACTTC

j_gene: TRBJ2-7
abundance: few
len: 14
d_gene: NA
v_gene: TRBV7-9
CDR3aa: CASSLGELTYEQYF
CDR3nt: TGTGCCAGCAGCTTAGGGGAGCTAACCTACGAGCAGTACTTC

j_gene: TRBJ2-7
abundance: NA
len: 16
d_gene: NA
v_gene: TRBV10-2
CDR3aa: CASRDRTKISSYEQYF
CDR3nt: TGCGCCAGCAGGGATAGGACGAAAATAAGCTCCTACGAGCAGTACTTC

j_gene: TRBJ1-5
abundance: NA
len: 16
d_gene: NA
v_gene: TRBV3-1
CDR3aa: CASSQSGLAGLQPQHF
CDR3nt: TGTGCCAGCAGCCAATCCGGTCTGGCAGGGCTACAGCCCCAGCATTTT

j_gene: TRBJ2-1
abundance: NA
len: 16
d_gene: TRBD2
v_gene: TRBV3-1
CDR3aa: CASSHPGTSSYNEQFF
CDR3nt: TGTGCCAGCAGCCACCCCGGGACTAGCTCCTACAATGAGCAGTTCTTC

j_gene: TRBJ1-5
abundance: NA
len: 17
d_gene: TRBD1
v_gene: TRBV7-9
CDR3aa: CASSLAIQGVGNQPQHF
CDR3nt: TGTGCCAGCAGCTTAGCGATCCAGGGGGTTGGGAATCAGCCCCAGCATTTT

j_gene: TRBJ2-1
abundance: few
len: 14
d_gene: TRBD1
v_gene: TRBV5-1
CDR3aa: CASTQGARYNEQFF
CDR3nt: TGCGCCAGCACGCAGGGGGCAAGGTACAATGAGCAGTTCTTC

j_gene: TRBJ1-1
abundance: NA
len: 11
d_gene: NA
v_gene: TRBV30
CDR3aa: CAWAPVFEAFF
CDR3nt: TGTGCCTGGGCGCCGGTCTTTGAAGCTTTCTTT

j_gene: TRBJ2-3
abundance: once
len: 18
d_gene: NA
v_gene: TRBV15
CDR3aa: CATSRDFRQLPSTDTQYF
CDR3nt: TGTGCCACCAGCAGAGATTTTCGGCAGCTTCCTAGCACAGATACGCAGTATTTT

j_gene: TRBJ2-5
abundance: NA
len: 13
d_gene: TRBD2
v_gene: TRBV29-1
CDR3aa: CSVARVGGETQYF
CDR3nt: TGCAGCGTTGCGCGGGTGGGGGGGGAGACCCAGTACTTC

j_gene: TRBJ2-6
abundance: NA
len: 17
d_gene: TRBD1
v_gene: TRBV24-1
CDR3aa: CATSDEQGFSGANVLTF
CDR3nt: TGTGCCACCAGTGATGAACAGGGGTTCTCTGGGGCCAACGTCCTGACTTTC

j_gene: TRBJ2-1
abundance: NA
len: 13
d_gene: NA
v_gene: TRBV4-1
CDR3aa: CASSQRGNNEQFF
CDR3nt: TGCGCCAGCAGCCAACGGGGAAACAATGAGCAGTTCTTC

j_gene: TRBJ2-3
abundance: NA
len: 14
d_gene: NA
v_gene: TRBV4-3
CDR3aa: CASSPHSLADTQYF
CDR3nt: TGCGCCAGCAGCCCCCACTCCCTAGCGGATACGCAGTATTTT

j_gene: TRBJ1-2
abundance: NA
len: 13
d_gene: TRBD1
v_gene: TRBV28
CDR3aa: CASSGRGPYGYTF
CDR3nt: TGTGCCAGCAGTGGCAGGGGGCCTTATGGCTACACCTTC

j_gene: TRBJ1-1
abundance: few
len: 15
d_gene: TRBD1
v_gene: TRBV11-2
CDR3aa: CASSLPGQLNTEAFF
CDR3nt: TGTGCCAGCAGCTTACCGGGACAGCTGAACACTGAAGCTTTCTTT